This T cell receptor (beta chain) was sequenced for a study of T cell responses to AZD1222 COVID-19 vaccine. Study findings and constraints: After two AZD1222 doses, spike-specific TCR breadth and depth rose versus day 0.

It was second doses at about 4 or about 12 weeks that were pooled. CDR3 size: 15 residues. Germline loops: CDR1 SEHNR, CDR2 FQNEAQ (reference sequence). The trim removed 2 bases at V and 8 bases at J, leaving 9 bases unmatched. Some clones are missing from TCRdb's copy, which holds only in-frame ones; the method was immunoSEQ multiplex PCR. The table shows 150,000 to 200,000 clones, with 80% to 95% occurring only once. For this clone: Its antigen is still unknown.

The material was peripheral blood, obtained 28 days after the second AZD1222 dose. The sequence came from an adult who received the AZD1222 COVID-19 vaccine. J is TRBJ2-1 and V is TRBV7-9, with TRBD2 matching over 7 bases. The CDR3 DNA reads TGTGCCAGCAGCTTATTTCCGCGGGAGTTCGATGAGCAGTTCTTC. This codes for CASSLFPREFDEQFF. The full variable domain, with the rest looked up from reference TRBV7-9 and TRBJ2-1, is DTGVSQNPRHKITKRGQNVTFRCDPISEHNRLYWYRQTLGQGPEFLTYFQNEAQLEKSRLLSDRFSAERPKGSFSTLEIQRTEQGDSAMYLCASSLFPREFDEQFFGPGTRLTVL.